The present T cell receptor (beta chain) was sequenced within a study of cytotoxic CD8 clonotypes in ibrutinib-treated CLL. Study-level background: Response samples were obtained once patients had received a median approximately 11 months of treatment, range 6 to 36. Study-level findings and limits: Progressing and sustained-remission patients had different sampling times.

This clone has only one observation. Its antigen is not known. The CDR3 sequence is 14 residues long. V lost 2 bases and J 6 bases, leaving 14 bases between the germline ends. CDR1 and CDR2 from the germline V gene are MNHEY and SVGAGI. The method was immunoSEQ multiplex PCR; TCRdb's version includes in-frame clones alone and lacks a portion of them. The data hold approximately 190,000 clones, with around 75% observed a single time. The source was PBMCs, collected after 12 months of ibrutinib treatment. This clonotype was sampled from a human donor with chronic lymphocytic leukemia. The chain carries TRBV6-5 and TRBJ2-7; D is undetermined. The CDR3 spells CASSYTVSGREQYF. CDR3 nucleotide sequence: TGTGCCAGCAGTTACACAGTGTCCGGGCGCGAGCAGTACTTC.